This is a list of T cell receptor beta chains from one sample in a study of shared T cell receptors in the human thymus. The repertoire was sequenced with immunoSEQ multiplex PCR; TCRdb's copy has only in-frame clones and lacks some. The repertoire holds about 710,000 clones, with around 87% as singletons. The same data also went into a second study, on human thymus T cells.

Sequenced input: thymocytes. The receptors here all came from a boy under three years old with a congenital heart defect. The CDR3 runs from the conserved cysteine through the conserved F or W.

CDR3aa: CASGLMAGLGTGELFF; j_gene: TRBJ2-2; v_gene: TRBV12-5; len: 16
CDR3aa: CASMRPGQSRGYTF; j_gene: TRBJ1-2; v_gene: TRBV5-8; len: 14
CDR3aa: CASSEAIGTPDHATNEKLFF; j_gene: TRBJ1-4; v_gene: TRBV6-1; len: 20
CDR3aa: CASSKQGCDTEAFF; j_gene: TRBJ1-1; v_gene: TRBV28; len: 14
CDR3aa: CASSSQGPLNTEAFF; j_gene: TRBJ1-1; v_gene: TRBV6-1; len: 15
CDR3aa: CATSKSPDRERDYGYTF; j_gene: TRBJ1-2; v_gene: TRBV15; len: 17
CDR3aa: CASSKEENHRGRVYGYTF; j_gene: TRBJ1-2; v_gene: TRBV19; len: 18
CDR3aa: CASSLQGLELVHEQFF; j_gene: TRBJ2-1; v_gene: TRBV27; len: 16
CDR3aa: CASSPKSRGQGPNYGYTF; j_gene: TRBJ1-2; v_gene: TRBV21-1; len: 18
CDR3aa: CASSPSGQGSYEQYF; j_gene: TRBJ2-7; v_gene: TRBV28; len: 15
CDR3aa: CSVASGSYNEQFF; j_gene: TRBJ2-1; v_gene: TRBV29-1; len: 13
CDR3aa: CASSQASPGQGSNEQYF; j_gene: TRBJ2-7; v_gene: TRBV14; len: 17
CDR3aa: CASGPPGQHYGYTF; j_gene: TRBJ1-2; v_gene: TRBV12-5; len: 14
CDR3aa: CASSVTSGSTDTQYF; j_gene: TRBJ2-3; v_gene: TRBV9; len: 15
CDR3aa: CASSLGLGSNQPQHF; j_gene: TRBJ1-5; v_gene: TRBV7-9; len: 15
CDR3aa: CASSLGRALPRAKNIQYF; j_gene: TRBJ2-4; v_gene: TRBV5-1; len: 18
CDR3aa: CASSPRDCRYEQYF; j_gene: TRBJ2-7; v_gene: TRBV18; len: 14
CDR3aa: CATYHRNYGYTF; j_gene: TRBJ1-2; v_gene: TRBV15; len: 12
CDR3aa: CASRGSALRGNEQFF; j_gene: TRBJ2-1; v_gene: TRBV2; len: 15
CDR3aa: CASLRDRTDTQYF; j_gene: TRBJ2-3; v_gene: TRBV5-1; len: 13
CDR3aa: CASSQGLASVQETQYF; j_gene: TRBJ2-5; v_gene: TRBV4-2; len: 16
CDR3aa: CASSLAWPPSSGNTIYF; j_gene: TRBJ1-3; v_gene: TRBV5-1; len: 17
CDR3aa: CASSLSVEGSGSYGYTF; j_gene: TRBJ1-2; v_gene: TRBV11-2; len: 17
CDR3aa: CAISEPLHRLYF; j_gene: TRBJ2-7; v_gene: TRBV10-3; len: 12
CDR3aa: CASSHGQDPQETQYF; j_gene: TRBJ2-5; v_gene: TRBV6-5; len: 15
CDR3aa: CASSPGQGAYEQYF; j_gene: TRBJ2-7; v_gene: TRBV9; len: 14
CDR3aa: CASSEGSRDREFTDTQYF; j_gene: TRBJ2-3; v_gene: TRBV25-1; len: 18
CDR3aa: CASSDGTRRRDEQFF; j_gene: TRBJ2-1; v_gene: TRBV11-2; len: 15
CDR3aa: CASSTDRGSWETQYF; j_gene: TRBJ2-5; v_gene: TRBV5-1; len: 15
CDR3aa: CASSLGHLNTEAFF; j_gene: TRBJ1-1; v_gene: TRBV7-2; len: 14
CDR3aa: CASSLARKSYNEQFF; j_gene: TRBJ2-1; v_gene: TRBV5-5; len: 15
CDR3aa: CASSQEGRLNTEAFF; j_gene: TRBJ1-1; v_gene: TRBV4-1; len: 15
CDR3aa: CASSQDPPGTGEQYF; j_gene: TRBJ2-7; v_gene: TRBV4-1; len: 15
CDR3aa: CASSKSLGVRVYEQYF; j_gene: TRBJ2-7; v_gene: TRBV7-2; len: 16
CDR3aa: CASSTRDRGYGYTF; j_gene: TRBJ1-2; v_gene: TRBV5-4; len: 14
CDR3aa: CASSVDRTSGGASRETQYF; j_gene: TRBJ2-5; v_gene: TRBV9; len: 19
CDR3aa: CASSPSWATEAFF; j_gene: TRBJ1-1; v_gene: TRBV18; len: 13